A selection of T cell receptor beta chains follows, all from one sample in a study of CD8 T cells in ankylosing spondylitis. TCRdb reanalysed the 5' RACE reads using MiXCR and keeps one entry per CDR3 protein. The sample has about 210,000 distinct CDR3 sequences; 8% to 9% are singletons. Sequenced sample: blood, either unsorted or a sorted T cell fraction (not recorded which). The receptor set was obtained from a female donor with ankylosing spondylitis or in good health (not recorded which). The CDR3 runs from the conserved cysteine through the conserved F or W. The D gene is left open where the match is weak. The size entry gives how often the clone was seen (once, few, many) or a class if it is expanded.

J gene | CDR3 length | clone size | V gene | D gene | CDR3 protein | CDR3 DNA
TRBJ1-2 | 15 | many | TRBV10-3 | TRBD1 | CATNSPGQVNYGYTF | TGTGCCACCAACAGTCCGGGACAGGTTAACTATGGCTACACCTTC
TRBJ1-6 | 15 | many | TRBV5-4 | TRBD1 | CASSRGQGGDSPLHF | TGTGCCAGCAGCCGTGGACAGGGAGGCGATTCACCCCTCCACTTT
TRBJ2-7 | 16 | many | TRBV7-2 | . | CASSLLFGLGAYEQYF | TGTGCCAGCAGCCTCCTGTTCGGGCTTGGAGCCTACGAGCAGTACTTC
TRBJ2-6 | 13 | many | TRBV28 | . | CASRLPGANVLTF | TGTGCCAGCAGGCTTCCTGGGGCCAACGTCCTGACTTTC
TRBJ2-7 | 17 | many | TRBV7-2 | TRBD2 | CASSLASSGRWGGEQYF | TGTGCCAGCAGCCTTGCTTCTAGCGGGCGATGGGGAGGCGAGCAGTACTTC
TRBJ2-7 | 16 | many | TRBV6-1 | TRBD2 | CASSPGDLAGGGEQYF | TGTGCCAGCAGTCCCGGTGACTTAGCGGGAGGGGGGGAGCAGTACTTC
TRBJ2-2 | 15 | many | TRBV27 | . | CASSLSRTITGELFF | TGTGCCAGCAGTTTATCTAGGACTATTACCGGGGAGCTGTTTTTT
TRBJ1-1 | 13 | many | TRBV6-2/TRBV6-3 | TRBD1 | CASSYGQGRVAFF | TGTGCCAGCAGTTACGGACAGGGTCGGGTAGCTTTCTTT
TRBJ2-5 | 15 | many | TRBV27 | TRBD2 | CASSIQRERSETQYF | TGTGCCAGCAGCATCCAGCGGGAGAGGAGCGAGACCCAGTACTTC
TRBJ2-3 | 13 | few | TRBV7-2 | . | CASSLDPTDTQYF | TGTGCCAGCAGCTTAGACCCCACAGATACGCAGTATTTT